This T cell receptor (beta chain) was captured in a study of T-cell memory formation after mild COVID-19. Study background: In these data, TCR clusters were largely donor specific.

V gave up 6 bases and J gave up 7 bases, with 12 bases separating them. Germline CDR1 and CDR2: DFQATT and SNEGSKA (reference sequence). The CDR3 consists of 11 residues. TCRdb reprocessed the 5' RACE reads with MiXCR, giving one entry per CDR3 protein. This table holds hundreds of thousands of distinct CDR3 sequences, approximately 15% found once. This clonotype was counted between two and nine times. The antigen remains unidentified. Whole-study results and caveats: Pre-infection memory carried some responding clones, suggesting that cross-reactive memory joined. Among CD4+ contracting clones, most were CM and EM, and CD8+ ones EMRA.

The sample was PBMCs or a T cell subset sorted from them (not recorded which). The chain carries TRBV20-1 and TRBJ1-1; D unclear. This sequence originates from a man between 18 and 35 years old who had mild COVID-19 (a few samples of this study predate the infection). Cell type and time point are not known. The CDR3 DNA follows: TGCAGTGCAAACTACTGGGGTGAAGCTTTCTTT. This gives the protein CSANYWGEAFF.